The source of this T cell receptor (beta chain) is a study of cytomegalovirus exposure and HLA in healthy donors. Primers for the PCR totalled 60 Vbeta and 13 Jbeta. The method was immunoSEQ multiplex PCR; TCRdb's version includes in-frame clones alone and lacks a portion of them. The data show approximately 260,000 clones, roughly 81% seen once. Notes on this clone: Its antigen is not known.

V lost 2 bases, J lost 6 bases, and 13 bases stayed unmatched. The CDR3 sequence is 17 residues long. Germline V gene data show CDR1 as ENHRY and CDR2 as SYGVKD. General study findings and limits: Most subjects' HLA-A and HLA-B alleles were reportedly predicted from TCR beta sequences. Among TCR sequences, most were rare, though some public TCRs appeared in many donors. TCR beta chains numbering more than 150 were designated cytomegalovirus-associated. A few CMV-associated chains were confirmed in vitro to be specific for CMV antigens.

This clonotype was sampled from a woman between 40 and 55 years old in good health and CMV-seropositive. The V and J genes are TRBV10-3 and TRBJ2-1; 7 bases map to TRBD1. The sample was PBMCs. In DNA form, the CDR3 reads TGTGCCATCAGTGAGCCACTGGATGGGACAGACCCCAATGAGCAGTTCTTC. Translated: CAISEPLDGTDPNEQFF.